The 9 T cell receptor beta chains in this list originate from one sample, sequenced in a study of PD-L1 blockade in urothelial cancer. Time point specified: peripheral blood 6 weeks after treatment start. TCRdb's table, derived via immunoSEQ multiplex PCR, lists solely in-frame clones and lacks some. The sample lists about 30,000 clones; roughly nine tenths were seen once. The source was PBMCs, collected around atezolizumab (anti-PD-L1) treatment. Every receptor here comes from a man older than 75 with urothelial cancer.

This rearrangement joins TRBV6-5 to TRBJ1-1; D gene ambiguous. The CDR3 length is 13 residues. Per germline, CDR1 MNHEY and CDR2 SVGAGI. V lost 2 bases and J lost 9, with 13 bases in between. The CDR3 DNA sequence: TGTGCCAGCAGTTACCCCAAACCCGGTCAAGCTTTCTTT. Protein sequence: CASSYPKPGQAFF.

This clone was detected once. The V call is TRBV10-2, the J call TRBJ2-7; D call uncertain. CDR3 length equals 14 residues. Deletions cut 1 base from V and 0 bases from J, with 7 bases between. Germline V CDR1 and CDR2: WSHSY, SAAADI. The DNA of the CDR3 is TGCGCCAGCAGTGAGTGGCCCAGCTCCTACGAGCAGTACTTC. Protein: CASSEWPSSYEQYF.

The chain has TRBV6-5 and TRBJ1-1; D is possibly TRBD1 (5 bases). Trimming left V 5 bases short and J 1 base short, with 5 bases between. Germline lookup yields CDR1 MNHEY and CDR2 SVGAGI. The CDR3 loop spans 12 amino acids. This chain's CDR3 is CASSGQNTEAFF. CDR3 nucleotides: TGTGCCAGCAGTGGACAGAACACTGAAGCTTTCTTT.

This clone was picked up one time. The J gene is TRBJ1-4, the V gene TRBV5-6; D not resolved. The CDR3 consists of 14 residues. V was pared by 0 bases and J by 7 bases, with 10 bases between. Germline CDR1 is SGHDT and CDR2 is YYEEEE. In DNA, the CDR3 is TGTGCCAGCAGCTTGGGTGGCAGTTTTGAAAAACTGTTTTTT. It is translated as CASSLGGSFEKLFF.

Of note for this clone: Distinct nucleotide sequences in the sample also encode this CDR3. The chain carries TRBV5-1 and TRBJ2-2, with 10 bases matching TRBD2. Germline loops: CDR1 SGHRS, CDR2 YFSETQ. CDR3 size: 16 residues. V was clipped by 4 bases and J by 2 bases; unmatched bases: 5. CDR3 in DNA: TGCGCCAGCAGCCGTACTAGCGGGGCTAACACCGGGGAGCTGTTTTTT. Its protein is CASSRTSGANTGELFF.

The chain carries TRBV12-5 and TRBJ1-1; D may be TRBD1 (5 bases). The V gene's germline CDR1 is LGHNT and CDR2 FRNRAP. This CDR3 has 13 amino acids. In nucleotides, the CDR3 is TGTGACACGAAGGAGGGAGGGGACACTGAAGCTTTCTTT. Translated: CDTKEGGDTEAFF.

The chain is built from TRBV5-1 and TRBJ2-7, with 12 nucleotides matching TRBD1. The CDR3 extends over 14 amino acids. Looked up from germline, CDR1 is SGHRS and CDR2 is YFSETQ. V gave up 6 bases and J gave up 5 bases; unmatched junction bases: 6. CDR3 DNA: TGCGCCAGCAAGCGGGACAGGGGGCGGGACGAGCAGTACTTC. Translating gives CASKRDRGRDEQYF. The variable domain in full, completed from reference TRBV5-1 and TRBJ2-7, reads KAGVTQTPRYLIKTRGQQVTLSCSPISGHRSVSWYQQTPGQGLQFLFEYFSETQRNKGNFPGRFSGRQFSNSRSEMNVSTLELGDSALYLCASKRDRGRDEQYFGPGTRLTVT.

The genes are TRBV10-2 and TRBJ1-1; no clear D gene. The CDR3 has 16 residues. Trimming took off 3 bases at V and 4 bases at J, with 18 bases between the two ends. Germline lookup yields CDR1 WSHSY and CDR2 SAAADI. The CDR3 DNA sequence: TGCGCCAGCAGTGATCACACCTTCACGATGGTCACTGAAGCTTTCTTT. It translates to CASSDHTFTMVTEAFF.

The chain's CDR3 is CASSTRTGMWDTQYF. DNA for the CDR3: TGTGCCAGCTCCACCAGGACAGGGATGTGGGATACGCAGTATTTT. The chain couples TRBV18 to TRBJ2-3; 8 nucleotides line up with TRBD1. V trimming: 6 bases; J trimming: 6 bases; junction bases outside the gene matches: 11. Germline V lookup: CDR1 KGHSH, CDR2 LQKENI. The CDR3 has 15 residues.